The entry below describes one T cell receptor (beta chain). No antigen is known for it. Authors' methods: It was from CDR3 differences across clinicopathological groups that a distant-metastasis classifier for papillary thyroid cancer was built. TCRdb re-called the PCR reads via MiXCR. Here the V and J calls rest on TCRdb's processing, not on the authors' analysis. The data hold about 19,000 clones, with 25% to 30% observed a single time. This specimen comes from a study of metastatic and nonmetastatic thyroid tumors. Study-level background: Malignant thyroid and benign thyroid patients provided blood and tumor or nodule tissue whose repertoires were compared.

All patients were treatment-naive before thyroid surgery. Study conclusions and caveats: For both blood and tumor, malignant thyroid tumors reportedly showed significantly higher TCR beta diversity than benign nodules did.

This receptor was taken from a female donor with papillary thyroid cancer or a benign thyroid nodule (not recorded which). Some clones in this sample may be carry-over from other donors' samples. The specimen sequenced was tumor tissue.

CDR3 nucleotides: TGTGCCAGCAGCGTCGGTGGGGGGACAGCGAGCTCTGGGGCCAACGTCCTGACTTTC. It yields the protein CASSVGGGTASSGANVLTF. This chain uses TRBV9 with TRBJ2-6; maybe TRBD1 (7 bases). The germline V gene has CDR1 SGDLS and CDR2 YYNGEE. The CDR3 is 19 amino acids. The V end lost 2 bases, the J end lost 0 bases, and 18 bases lay between the germline ends.